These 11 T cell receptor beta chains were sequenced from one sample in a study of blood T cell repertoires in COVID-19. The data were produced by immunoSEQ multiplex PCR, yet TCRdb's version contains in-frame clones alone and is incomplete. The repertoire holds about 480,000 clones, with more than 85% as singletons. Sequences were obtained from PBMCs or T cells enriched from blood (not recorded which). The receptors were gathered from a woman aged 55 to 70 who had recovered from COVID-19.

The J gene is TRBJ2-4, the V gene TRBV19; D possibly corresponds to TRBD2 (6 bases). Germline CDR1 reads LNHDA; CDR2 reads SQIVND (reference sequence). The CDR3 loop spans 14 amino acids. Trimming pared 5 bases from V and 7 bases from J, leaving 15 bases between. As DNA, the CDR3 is TGTGCCAGTAGTGGCCCGGGGGTCGGGAACATTCAGTACTTC. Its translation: CASSGPGVGNIQYF.

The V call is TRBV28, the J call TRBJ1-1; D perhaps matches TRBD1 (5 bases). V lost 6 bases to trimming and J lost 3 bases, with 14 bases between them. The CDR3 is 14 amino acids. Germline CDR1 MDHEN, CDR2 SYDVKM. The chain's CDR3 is CASSVLGGDTEAFF. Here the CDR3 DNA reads TGTGCCAGCAGCGTCCTCGGGGGGGACACTGAAGCTTTCTTT.

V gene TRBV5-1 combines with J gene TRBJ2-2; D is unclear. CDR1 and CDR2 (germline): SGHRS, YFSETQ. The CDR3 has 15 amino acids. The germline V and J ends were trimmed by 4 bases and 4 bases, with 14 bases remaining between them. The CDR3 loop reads CASSAGLVGTGELFF. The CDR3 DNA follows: TGCGCCAGCAGCGCCGGGTTAGTGGGCACCGGGGAGCTGTTTTTT.

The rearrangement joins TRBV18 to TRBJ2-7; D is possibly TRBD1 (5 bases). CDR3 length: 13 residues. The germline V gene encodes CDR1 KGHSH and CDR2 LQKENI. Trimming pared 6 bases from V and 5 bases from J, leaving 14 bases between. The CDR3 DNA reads TGTGCCAGCTCCCCCACCGGACAAAACGAGCAGTACGTC. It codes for CASSPTGQNEQYV.

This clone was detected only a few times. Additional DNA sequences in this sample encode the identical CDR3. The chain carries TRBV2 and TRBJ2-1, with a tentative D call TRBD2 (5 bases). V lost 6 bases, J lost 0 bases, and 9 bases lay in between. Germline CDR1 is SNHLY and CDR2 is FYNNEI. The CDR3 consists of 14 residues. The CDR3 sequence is CASRVGSSYNEQFF. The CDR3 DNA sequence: TGTGCCAGCAGAGTTGGGAGCTCCTACAATGAGCAGTTCTTC.

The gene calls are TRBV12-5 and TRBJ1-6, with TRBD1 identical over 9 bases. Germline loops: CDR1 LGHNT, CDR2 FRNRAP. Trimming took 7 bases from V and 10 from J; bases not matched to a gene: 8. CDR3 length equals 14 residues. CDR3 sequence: CASAGGQGKSPLHF. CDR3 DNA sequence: TGTGCTAGTGCGGGGGGACAGGGAAAATCACCCCTCCACTTT.

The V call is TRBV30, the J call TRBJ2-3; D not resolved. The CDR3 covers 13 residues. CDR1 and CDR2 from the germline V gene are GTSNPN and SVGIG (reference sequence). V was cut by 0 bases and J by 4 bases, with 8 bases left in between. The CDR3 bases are TGTGCCTGGAGTGTACGCGAGCCAGATACGCAGTATTTT. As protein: CAWSVREPDTQYF.

The CDR3 coding sequence is TGCAGCGTTGGTTTTCTCCAGTTCTTC. It translates to CSVGFLQFF. The chain employs TRBV29-1 and TRBJ2-1; no clear D. With 4 bases removed from V and 13 bases from J, the gap between germline ends came to 8 bases. The CDR3 has 9 residues. The germline gives CDR1 SQVTM, CDR2 ANQGSEA.

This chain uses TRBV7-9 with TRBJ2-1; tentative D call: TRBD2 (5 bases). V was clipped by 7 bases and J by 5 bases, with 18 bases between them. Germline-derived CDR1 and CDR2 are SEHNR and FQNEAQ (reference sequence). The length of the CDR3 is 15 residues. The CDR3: CASTRAAGENNEQFF. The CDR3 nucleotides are TGTGCCAGCACAAGAGCAGCCGGGGAAAACAATGAGCAGTTCTTC.

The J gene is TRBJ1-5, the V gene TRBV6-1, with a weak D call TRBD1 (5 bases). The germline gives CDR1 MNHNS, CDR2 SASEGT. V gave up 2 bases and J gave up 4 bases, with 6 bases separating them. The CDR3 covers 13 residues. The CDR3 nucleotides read TGTGCCAGCAGTGAATCAGGGAATCAGCCCCAGCATTTT. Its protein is CASSESGNQPQHF.

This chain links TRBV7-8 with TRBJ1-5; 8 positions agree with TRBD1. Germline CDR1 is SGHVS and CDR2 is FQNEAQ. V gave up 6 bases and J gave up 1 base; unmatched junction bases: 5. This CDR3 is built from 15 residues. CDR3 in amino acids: CASSQRQGSNQPQHF. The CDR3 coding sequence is TGTGCCAGCAGTCAAAGACAGGGGAGCAATCAGCCCCAGCATTTT.